Listed below are T cell receptor beta chains from one sample, sequenced in a study of T-cell memory formation after mild COVID-19. TCRdb reprocessed the 5' RACE reads with MiXCR, giving one entry per CDR3 protein. The sample contains 350,000 or so distinct CDR3 sequences, approximately 12% of which appear only once. Sequenced: PBMCs or a T cell subset sorted from them (not recorded which). These receptors all stem from a man aged 18 to 30 who had mild COVID-19 (a few samples of this study predate the infection). Cell type and time point are not known. Each CDR3 is given with its conserved first and last residue. D genes are given only for firm matches. Not all rows give a size; the values are once, few, many and, for expanded clones, a class.

TRBV11-2,TRBD2,TRBJ2-1,-,13,CASSPRVAGKQFF,TGTGCCAGCAGCCCCCGGGTAGCGGGGAAGCAGTTCTTC
TRBV18,TRBD1,TRBJ1-1,many,18,CASSPPRDRVRMNTEAFF,TGTGCCAGCTCACCCCCCCGGGACAGGGTAAGGATGAACACTGAAGCTTTCTTT
TRBV21-1,-,TRBJ2-1,-,17,CASSNYARQVWSNEQFF,TGTGCCAGCAGCAACTACGCTCGACAGGTGTGGAGTAATGAGCAGTTCTTC
TRBV7-9,-,TRBJ2-2,many,12,CASSRASGELFF,TGTGCCAGCAGCAGAGCTTCCGGGGAGCTGTTTTTT
TRBV6-6,-,TRBJ1-1,once,12,CASSSLRTEAFF,TGTGCCAGCAGTTCCCTAAGGACCGAAGCTTTCTTT
TRBV4-3,-,TRBJ2-2,-,17,CASSQGVQGSVTGELFF,TGCGCCAGCAGCCAGGGGGTACAGGGTTCCGTCACCGGGGAGCTGTTTTTT
TRBV4-1,-,TRBJ1-2,-,14,CASSQAGTHYGYTF,TGCGCCAGCAGCCAAGCTGGGACACACTATGGCTACACCTTC
TRBV28,-,TRBJ1-1,many,15,CASSSLGGADTEAFF,TGTGCCAGCAGTTCCCTTGGAGGGGCGGACACTGAAGCTTTCTTT
TRBV7-9,-,TRBJ2-7,few,13,CASSFTVSYEQYF,TGTGCCAGCAGCTTTACAGTCTCCTACGAGCAGTACTTC
TRBV2,-,TRBJ2-1,-,12,CASSEYPNEQFF,TGTGCCAGCAGTGAGTATCCTAATGAGCAGTTCTTC
TRBV2,TRBD1,TRBJ1-3,-,14,CASGQGHSGNTIYF,TGTGCCAGCGGACAGGGGCACTCTGGAAACACCATATATTTT
TRBV7-3,-,TRBJ2-1,many,15,CASSQVGGLYNEQFF,TGTGCCAGCAGCCAAGTCGGGGGGCTTTACAATGAGCAGTTCTTC
TRBV5-1,TRBD2,TRBJ2-5,many,15,CASSLQGTSVETQYF,TGCGCCAGCAGCTTGCAGGGGACTAGCGTCGAGACCCAGTACTTC
TRBV18,-,TRBJ1-6,few,15,CASSPPVRDPSPLHF,TGTGCCAGCTCACCACCGGTCAGGGACCCTTCACCCCTCCACTTT
TRBV30,-,TRBJ2-7,few,12,CAWSVPPGEQYF,TGTGCCTGGAGTGTACCCCCAGGGGAGCAGTACTTC
TRBV12-3/TRBV12-4,TRBD1,TRBJ2-3,few,11,CATGQRDTQYF,TGTGCCACGGGACAGAGAGATACGCAGTATTTT
TRBV7-2,-,TRBJ2-5,few,13,CASSLVDRETQYF,TGTGCCAGCAGCTTAGTGGACCGTGAGACCCAGTACTTC
TRBV6-5,TRBD1,TRBJ1-1,-,15,CASSRDRWGNTEAFF,TGTGCCAGCAGTCGGGACAGGTGGGGGAACACTGAAGCTTTCTTT
TRBV4-3,TRBD1,TRBJ2-3,many,15,CASSQGGQGTDTQYF,TGCGCCAGCAGCCAAGGTGGACAGGGTACAGATACGCAGTATTTT
TRBV7-2,-,TRBJ2-5,-,12,CASSGVGETQYF,TGTGCCAGCAGCGGGGTTGGGGAGACCCAGTACTTC
TRBV20-1,TRBD1,TRBJ1-1,-,12,CSVDRHYTEAFF,TGCAGTGTGGACAGGCACTACACTGAAGCTTTCTTT
TRBV5-8,-,TRBJ2-5,-,15,CASSLRGGLKETQYF,TGTGCCAGCAGCTTGCGAGGGGGGCTAAAAGAGACCCAGTACTTC
TRBV20-1,-,TRBJ1-1,-,15,CSAKTPGFLRNEAFF,TGCAGTGCTAAGACTCCAGGGTTTCTAAGGAACGAAGCTTTCTTT
TRBV4-2,-,TRBJ2-2,-,16,CASSQEAVTNTGELFF,TGTGCCAGCAGCCAAGAGGCAGTCACGAACACCGGGGAGCTGTTTTTT
TRBV20-1,-,TRBJ1-2,-,11,CSAQRTYGYTF,TGCAGTGCCCAACGAACCTATGGCTACACCTTC
TRBV6-2/TRBV6-3,TRBD2,TRBJ2-7,-,13,CASSGSGGLEQYF,TGTGCCAGCAGCGGTAGCGGGGGGCTGGAGCAGTACTTC
TRBV12-3/TRBV12-4,-,TRBJ1-3,few,14,CASSLRGLGNTIYF,TGTGCCAGCAGTTTGCGGGGGCTGGGAAACACCATATATTTT
TRBV7-3,-,TRBJ2-5,few,14,CASSLFGGGETQYF,TGTGCCAGCAGCTTATTTGGCGGTGGAGAGACCCAGTACTTC
TRBV6-5,TRBD1,TRBJ1-1,few,17,CASRVTGGSGWVTEAFF,TGTGCCAGCAGAGTGACAGGGGGCTCGGGTTGGGTCACTGAAGCTTTCTTT
TRBV28,TRBD1,TRBJ1-5,-,14,CASSQQGAGQPQHF,TGTGCCAGCAGTCAACAGGGGGCCGGTCAGCCCCAGCATTTT
TRBV3-1,-,TRBJ1-1,few,14,CASSLEIVDTEAFF,TGTGCCAGCAGCCTGGAGATTGTGGACACTGAAGCTTTCTTT
TRBV5-1,-,TRBJ2-1,few,19,CASRPLRHRSPNIGNEQFF,TGCGCCAGCAGGCCTCTACGTCACAGGTCACCTAATATCGGCAATGAGCAGTTCTTC
TRBV4-2,TRBD1,TRBJ2-3,few,16,CASSQSEGAYTDTQYF,TGTGCCAGCAGCCAGTCCGAGGGGGCCTACACAGATACGCAGTATTTT
TRBV7-2,TRBD2,TRBJ2-7,few,17,CASSSQPASGGLSEQYF,TGTGCCAGCAGCTCCCAACCGGCTAGCGGGGGGCTTTCCGAGCAGTACTTC
TRBV6-1,-,TRBJ2-1,-,14,CASSEGVAGNEQFF,TGTGCCAGCAGTGAAGGAGTCGCCGGCAATGAGCAGTTCTTC
TRBV10-1,-,TRBJ2-1,few,12,CARGSRSPEQFF,TGCGCCAGGGGAAGTAGAAGTCCGGAGCAGTTCTTC
TRBV7-3,-,TRBJ1-1,few,15,CASSLTGGVNTEAFF,TGTGCCAGCAGCTTAACCGGCGGGGTGAACACTGAAGCTTTCTTT
TRBV13,TRBD2,TRBJ2-3,-,16,CASSLEGLVRTDTQYF,TGTGCCAGCAGCTTAGAGGGACTAGTTCGCACAGATACGCAGTATTTT
TRBV10-3,-,TRBJ2-1,-,15,CAISETGNSYNEQFF,TGTGCCATCAGTGAGACAGGGAACTCCTACAATGAGCAGTTCTTC
TRBV4-1,TRBD2,TRBJ2-2,few,14,CASNRGEWAGELFF,TGCGCCAGCAACCGGGGGGAGTGGGCCGGGGAGCTGTTTTTT
TRBV5-1,TRBD1,TRBJ2-4,-,17,CASRTDQGALAKNIQYF,TGCGCCAGCAGAACAGACCAGGGGGCCCTAGCCAAAAACATTCAGTACTTC
TRBV29-1,-,TRBJ2-3,few,16,CSVELLQGLSTDTQYF,TGCAGCGTTGAATTGTTGCAGGGACTCAGCACAGATACGCAGTATTTT
TRBV4-3,TRBD1,TRBJ1-2,-,16,CASSPAARGQTEGYTF,TGCGCCAGCAGCCCCGCTGCCAGGGGGCAAACGGAGGGCTACACCTTC
TRBV6-5,TRBD1,TRBJ1-2,-,13,CASSAGGFYGYTF,TGTGCCAGCAGTGCAGGGGGATTCTATGGCTACACCTTC
TRBV24-1,-,TRBJ2-2,-,13,CATSDSRAGELFF,TGTGCCACCAGTGATTCCAGGGCCGGGGAGCTGTTTTTT
TRBV10-3,TRBD1,TRBJ2-7,many,16,CAISESDRGSGYEQYF,TGTGCCATCAGTGAGTCGGACAGGGGAAGTGGCTACGAGCAGTACTTC
TRBV11-2,-,TRBJ2-2,-,14,CASSLDLGTGELFF,TGTGCCAGCAGCTTAGATTTGGGCACCGGGGAGCTGTTTTTT